The 25 T cell receptor beta chains presented below share a single source sample, sequenced in a study of blood T cell repertoires in COVID-19 (TCRdb year 2020). The library came from the immunoSEQ multiplex PCR assay. The table comes from immuneACCESS by way of TCRdb, which keeps in-frame sequences with V and J called. Part of the clones is missing from these tables; in studies checked, under half for an unresolved V gene and the rest for unknown reasons. The sample table lists around 300,000 clones, 75% to 90% of them with a count of one. 2% to 2.5% of the sample belongs to the ten largest clones. The specimen was peripheral blood. The receptors here all came from a man aged 50-59 years with acute or convalescent COVID-19.

V is TRBV6-6 and J is TRBJ2-3; 9 nucleotides agree with TRBD1. Germline V gene sequence: CDR1 MNHNY, CDR2 SVGAGI (reference sequence). The CDR3 has 15 residues. V gave up 5 bases and J gave up 4 bases; unmatched junction bases: 7. In DNA, the CDR3 is TGTGCCAGCAGTCCTCGACAGGGGGTGGCAGATACGCAGTATTTT. This encodes CASSPRQGVADTQYF.

V usage is TRBV6-6 and J usage is TRBJ2-5; unclear D gene. Trimming pared 2 bases from V and 0 bases from J, leaving 13 bases between. This CDR3 has 16 residues. Per the germline V gene, CDR1 is MNHNY and CDR2 is SVGAGI (reference sequence). CDR3 coding DNA: TGTGCCAGCAGTTACGGTCCTGACTTGGACCAAGAGACCCAGTACTTC. As protein: CASSYGPDLDQETQYF.

This chain uses TRBV5-5 with TRBJ1-6, with D perhaps matching TRBD1 (5 bases). The V and J ends lost 1 base and 2 bases respectively, with 10 bases between them. CDR1 is SGHKS and CDR2 is YYEKEE in the germline V gene (reference sequence). The CDR3 sequence is 16 residues long. The CDR3 DNA is TGTGCCAGCAGCTTGTCACCGGACACCTATAATTCACCCCTCCACTTT. Amino acid sequence: CASSLSPDTYNSPLHF.

V is TRBV23-1 and J is TRBJ1-2, with D perhaps matching TRBD1 (6 bases). TRBV23-1 is assigned to the ORF class and has an uncertain function. CDR3 size: 12 residues. V lost 4 bases and J lost 6, with 9 bases in between. Written as DNA, the CDR3 is TGCGCCAGCAGTCCAGGGGCTCATGGCTACACCTTC. It yields the protein CASSPGAHGYTF.

The rearrangement uses TRBV30 and TRBJ2-7; 11 nucleotides agree with TRBD2. The CDR3 loop spans 15 amino acids. The germline gives CDR1 GTSNPN, CDR2 SVGIG (reference sequence). V dropped 3 bases and J dropped 0; count of bases not matched to a gene: 4. In DNA form, the CDR3 reads TGTGCCTGGAGCCTAGCGGGGGGATTCTCCTACGAGCAGTACTTC. Translated: CAWSLAGGFSYEQYF.

The V gene is TRBV6-5, the J gene TRBJ1-5; D is possibly TRBD1 (5 bases). CDR1 MNHEY and CDR2 SVGAGI come from the germline V gene. V lost 6 bases and J lost 0, with 9 bases in between. CDR3 size: 14 residues. CDR3: CASRGGYSNQPQHF. In nucleotides, the CDR3 is TGTGCCAGCAGGGGGGGATATAGCAATCAGCCCCAGCATTTT.

This clone has a single count. V gene TRBV6-5 combines with J gene TRBJ1-2; 8 bases map to TRBD1. Per germline, CDR1 MNHEY and CDR2 SVGAGI. The CDR3 is 15 residues long. The junction had 1 base not matched to a gene; V was cut back by 0 bases and J by 1 base. The CDR3 protein is CASSYSTGVNYGYTF. DNA of the CDR3: TGTGCCAGCAGTTACTCGACAGGGGTTAACTATGGCTACACCTTC.

V is TRBV6-5 and J is TRBJ2-1; 8 positions match TRBD2. In germline, CDR1 is MNHEY, CDR2 SVGAGI. With 7 bases clipped from V and 6 bases from J, the junction kept 5 bases outside the gene matches. The CDR3 is made up of 13 amino acids. CDR3 in amino acids: CASMVAGLNEQFF. Here the CDR3 DNA reads TGTGCCAGCATGGTAGCGGGACTCAATGAGCAGTTCTTC.

V gene TRBV7-9 combines with J gene TRBJ2-7, with D possibly TRBD1 on 5 matching bases. The CDR3 extends over 16 amino acids. Trimming cost V 4 bases and J 0 bases, with 16 bases left between them. CDR1 SEHNR and CDR2 FQNEAQ come from the germline V gene (reference sequence). This chain's CDR3 is CASSSRQLHSSYEQYF. CDR3 nucleotide sequence: TGTGCCAGCAGCTCGAGACAGCTACACAGCTCCTACGAGCAGTACTTC.

This chain uses TRBV2 with TRBJ1-6; 8 bases are a match to TRBD1. Germline CDR1 and CDR2: SNHLY and FYNNEI. With 7 bases clipped from V and 7 bases from J, the junction kept 3 bases outside the gene matches. The CDR3 totals 13 residues. The CDR3 here is CASKSGGNSPLHF. The CDR3 coding sequence is TGTGCCAGCAAATCAGGGGGCAATTCACCCCTCCACTTT.

The chain uses TRBV10-3 and TRBJ1-1, with a weak D call TRBD1 (5 bases). V was trimmed by 6 bases and J by 3 bases, leaving 11 bases between them. The CDR3 runs 13 residues. The V gene's germline CDR1 is ENHRY and CDR2 SYGVKD. The chain's CDR3 is CAISDTGYTEAFF. CDR3 DNA sequence: TGTGCCATCAGCGATACAGGATACACTGAAGCTTTCTTT.

The V and J genes are TRBV7-2 and TRBJ1-2; the D gene is possibly TRBD1 (5 bases). Germline V gene lookup returns CDR1 SGHTA and CDR2 FQGNSA. V was clipped by 5 bases and J by 6 bases, with 13 bases between them. The length of the CDR3 is 13 residues. CDR3 nucleotides: TGTGCCAGCAGCACGACAGTAGACCATGGCTACACCTTC. Protein: CASSTTVDHGYTF.

The genes are TRBV5-1 and TRBJ2-2; 11 bases line up with TRBD2. The trim removed 7 bases at V and 8 bases at J, leaving 7 bases unmatched. CDR3 length equals 14 residues. CDR1 SGHRS and CDR2 YFSETQ come from the germline V gene. The CDR3 sequence: CASLPWTSGGELFF. CDR3 DNA: TGCGCCAGCCTCCCGTGGACTAGCGGGGGGGAGCTGTTTTTT.

The chain has TRBV12-3 or TRBV12-4 and TRBJ1-1; D is possibly TRBD1 (5 bases). The CDR3 consists of 12 residues. V lost 4 bases, J lost 3 bases, and 6 bases lay in between. The DNA for the CDR3 is TGTGCCAGCAGTTGGACACACACTGAAGCTTTCTTT. Translation: CASSWTHTEAFF.

The V and J genes are TRBV6-5 and TRBJ1-2; possible D gene TRBD1, 6 bases. V lost 6 bases to trimming and J lost 5 bases, with 13 bases between them. CDR3 length: 13 amino acids. Germline V gene lookup returns CDR1 MNHEY and CDR2 SVGAGI. CDR3 nucleotides: TGTGCCAGCAGAAAGGGGGGGATATATGGCTACACCTTC. Protein: CASRKGGIYGYTF.

The rearrangement joins TRBV19 to TRBJ1-1; the match to TRBD1 covers 9 bases. This CDR3 comprises 13 residues. The germline gives CDR1 LNHDA, CDR2 SQIVND (reference sequence). V was pared by 8 bases and J by 3 bases, with 4 bases of the junction left unmatched. CDR3 bases: TGTGCCAGTTCCAACAGGGGGCACACTGAAGCTTTCTTT. Amino acids: CASSNRGHTEAFF.

With regard to this clone: This CDR3 is also generated by other DNA sequences in the sample. V gene TRBV12-3 or TRBV12-4 combines with J gene TRBJ1-2; D unresolved. The CDR3 extends over 12 amino acids. V lost 1 base and J 8 bases, leaving 8 bases between the germline ends. The CDR3 nucleotides read TGTGCCAGCAGTTTAGGGTCGGGGGGCTACACCTTC. Its translation is CASSLGSGGYTF.

The gene calls are TRBV23-1 and TRBJ2-7; D is perhaps TRBD2 (6 bases). TRBV23-1 is labeled an ORF, and its function is uncertain. V was shortened by 4 bases and J by 4 bases, with 14 bases between the two germline ends. CDR3 length: 14 residues. The CDR3 DNA sequence: TGCGCCAGCAGTCGGCGGGGTAGCGAATACGAGCAGTACTTC. Protein product: CASSRRGSEYEQYF.

V and J are TRBV30 and TRBJ1-6, with unresolved D. CDR1 is GTSNPN and CDR2 is SVGIG in the germline V gene (reference sequence). The ends were cut back, 3 bases at V and 8 bases at J, with 11 bases in the middle. CDR3 length equals 13 residues. CDR3 sequence (DNA): TGTGCCTGGAGCCGAAGGGAGGATTCACCCCTCCACTTT. It is translated as CAWSRREDSPLHF.

The chain is built from TRBV3-1 (or the pseudogene TRBV3-2) and TRBJ1-1, with 7 bases lining up with TRBD1. Germline V gene sequence: CDR1 LGHDT, CDR2 YNNKEL (reference sequence). The V gene end was trimmed by 2 bases and the J gene end by 3 bases; junction bases not matched to a gene: 9. This CDR3 comprises 16 residues. The CDR3, as DNA: TGTGCCAGCAGCCAAAGAGGGGGCGGTAGGGACACTGAAGCTTTCTTT. This translates into CASSQRGGGRDTEAFF.

In DNA form, the CDR3 reads TGTGCCAGCAGCTTAGGCCGAGAAATTCTACTCTCAACTAATGAAAAACTGTTTTTT. As protein: CASSLGREILLSTNEKLFF. The chain combines TRBV7-2 with TRBJ1-4; D gene uncertain. The CDR3 covers 19 residues. CDR1 and CDR2 from the germline V gene are SGHTA and FQGNSA. Trimming cost V 1 base and J 0 bases, with 18 bases left between them.

The chain combines TRBV19 with TRBJ1-4; TRBD1 matches at 7 bases. This CDR3 contains 12 residues. The V and J ends lost 5 bases and 6 bases, in that order; junction bases with no gene match: 0. Germline-derived CDR1 and CDR2 are LNHDA and SQIVND (reference sequence). The CDR3 is CASSDRDEKLFF. CDR3 bases: TGTGCCAGTAGTGACAGGGATGAAAAACTGTTTTTT.

The chain recombines TRBV7-6 with TRBJ2-1, with D hard to call. Germline V gene sequence: CDR1 SGHVS, CDR2 FNYEAQ. This CDR3 spans 14 amino acids. V shed 3 bases and J shed 7 bases, with 13 bases lying between them. The DNA for the CDR3 is TGTGCCAGCAGCTTTTTCGAGGTGAGGAATGAGCAGTTCTTC. Protein: CASSFFEVRNEQFF.

The chain links TRBV19 to TRBJ2-7; D may be TRBD1 (6 bases). The CDR3 is 13 amino acids. The V end was cut by 4 bases, the J end by 4 bases, with 11 bases between. CDR1 is LNHDA, CDR2 SQIVND, per germline (reference sequence). CDR3 nucleotide sequence: TGTGCCAGTAGTAAAAGACAGGTATACGAGCAGTACTTC. It codes for CASSKRQVYEQYF. Filled out from reference TRBV19 and TRBJ2-7, the complete variable domain reads DGGITQSPKYLFRKEGQNVTLSCEQNLNHDAMYWYRQDPGQGLRLIYYSQIVNDFQKGDIAEGYSVSREKKESFPLTVTSAQKNPTAFYLCASSKRQVYEQYFGPGTRLTVT.

The V call is TRBV5-4, the J call TRBJ1-4; tentative D call: TRBD1 (5 bases). Deletions cut 4 bases from V and 0 bases from J, with 10 bases between. This CDR3 has 15 amino acids. The germline CDR1 and CDR2 sequences are SGHNT and YYREEE (reference sequence). DNA for the CDR3: TGTGCCAGCAGCCTCGGGGGGACAACTAATGAAAAACTGTTTTTT. It yields the protein CASSLGGTTNEKLFF.